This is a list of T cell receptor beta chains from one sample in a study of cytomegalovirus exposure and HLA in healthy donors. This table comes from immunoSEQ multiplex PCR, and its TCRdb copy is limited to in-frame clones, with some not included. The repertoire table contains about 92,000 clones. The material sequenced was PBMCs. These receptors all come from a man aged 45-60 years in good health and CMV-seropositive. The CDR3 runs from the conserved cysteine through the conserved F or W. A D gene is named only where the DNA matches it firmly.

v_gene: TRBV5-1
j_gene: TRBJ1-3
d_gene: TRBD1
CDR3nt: TGCGCCAGCAGCCCGCTGACAGGGCGCTCTGGAAACACCATATATTTT
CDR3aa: CASSPLTGRSGNTIYF

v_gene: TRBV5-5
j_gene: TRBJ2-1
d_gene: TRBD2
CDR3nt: TGTGCCAGCAGCTTACTAGCGGGAGGGCCTGGAGGGGAGTTCTTC
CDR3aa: CASSLLAGGPGGEFF

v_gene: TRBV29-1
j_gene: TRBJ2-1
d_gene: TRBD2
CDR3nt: TGCAGCTCTACCGGGACTAGCGGGAGGAATGAGCAGTTCTTC
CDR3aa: CSSTGTSGRNEQFF

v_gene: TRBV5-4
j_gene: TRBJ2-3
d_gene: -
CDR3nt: TGTGCCAGCAGCCGCCAGGGGAGCACAGATACGCAGTATTTT
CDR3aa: CASSRQGSTDTQYF

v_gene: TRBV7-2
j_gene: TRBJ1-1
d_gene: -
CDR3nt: TGTGCCAGCAGCTCTAACAGGGTTACGTTCTTT
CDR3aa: CASSSNRVTFF

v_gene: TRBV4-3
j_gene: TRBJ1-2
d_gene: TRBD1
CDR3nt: TGCGCCAGCAGCCAAGATCAGAGGACAGGGACGGGTGGCTACACCTTC
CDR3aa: CASSQDQRTGTGGYTF

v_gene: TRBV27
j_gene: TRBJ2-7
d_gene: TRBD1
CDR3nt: TGTGCCAGCCAGGGGGATTCGCGAGAGCAGTACTTC
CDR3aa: CASQGDSREQYF

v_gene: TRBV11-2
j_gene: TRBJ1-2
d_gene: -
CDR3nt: TGTGCCAGCAGCTTTGAGGGTGTCGACTATGGCTACACCTTC
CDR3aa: CASSFEGVDYGYTF

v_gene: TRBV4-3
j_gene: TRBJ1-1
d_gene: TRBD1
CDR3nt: TGCGCCAGCAGCCAAGGGGGTTCCTGGACAGGGGGCCACACTGAAGCTTTCTTT
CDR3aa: CASSQGGSWTGGHTEAFF

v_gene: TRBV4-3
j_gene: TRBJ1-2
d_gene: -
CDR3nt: TGCGCCAGCAGCCAAGATAGGGGTAACTTTCTCGGCTACACCTTC
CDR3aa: CASSQDRGNFLGYTF

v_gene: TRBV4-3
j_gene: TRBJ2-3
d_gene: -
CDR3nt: TGCGCCAGCAGCCAAGATTTCAGGGTCACAGATACGCAGTATTTT
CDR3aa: CASSQDFRVTDTQYF

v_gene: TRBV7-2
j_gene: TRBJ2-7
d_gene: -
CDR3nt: TGTGCCAGCAGCTTGTCGTGGGTGGGAGAAAAAAACGAGCAGTACTTC
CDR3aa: CASSLSWVGEKNEQYF

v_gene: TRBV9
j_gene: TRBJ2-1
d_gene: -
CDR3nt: TGTGCCAGCAGCGATGGAGTGCCCCCTGGTGAGCAGTTCTTC
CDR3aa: CASSDGVPPGEQFF

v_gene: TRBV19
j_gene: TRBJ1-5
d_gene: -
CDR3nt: TGTGCCAGTAGTCCGCTTGACAGAAATCAGCCCCAGCATTTT
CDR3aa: CASSPLDRNQPQHF

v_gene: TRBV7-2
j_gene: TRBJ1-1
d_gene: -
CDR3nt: TGTGCCAGCAGCTCCTACAGGGAACCCATGGCCCTGGTAGCTTTCTTT
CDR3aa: CASSSYREPMALVAFF

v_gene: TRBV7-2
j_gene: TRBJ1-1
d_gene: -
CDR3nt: TGTGCCAGCAGCTTAGTTTCCCAGAACACTGAAGCTTTCTTT
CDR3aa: CASSLVSQNTEAFF

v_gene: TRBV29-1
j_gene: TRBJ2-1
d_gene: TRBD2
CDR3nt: TGCAGCGTTGAAAGGCTAGCGGGAGGCCCTTCCCTTTACAATGAGCAGTTCTTC
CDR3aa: CSVERLAGGPSLYNEQFF

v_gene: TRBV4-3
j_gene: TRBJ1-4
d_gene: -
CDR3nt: TGCGCCAGCAGCGCCAACCCCGGGACTCGGGGGGGAAAACTGTTTTTT
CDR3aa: CASSANPGTRGGKLFF

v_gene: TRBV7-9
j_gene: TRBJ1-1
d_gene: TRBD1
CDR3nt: TGTGCCAGCAGCCCACAGGGGGAGATGAACACTGAAGCTTTCTTT
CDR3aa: CASSPQGEMNTEAFF

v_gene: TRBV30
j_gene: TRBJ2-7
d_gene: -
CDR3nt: TGTGCCTGGACTCCTAAGGGCAGGGAACGCTACGAGCAGTACTTC
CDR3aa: CAWTPKGRERYEQYF

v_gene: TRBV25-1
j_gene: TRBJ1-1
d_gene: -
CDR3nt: TGTGCCAGCAGTGAAGGGGGCGGCACTGAAGCTTTCTTT
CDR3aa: CASSEGGGTEAFF

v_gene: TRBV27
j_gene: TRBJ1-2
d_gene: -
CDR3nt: TGTGCCAGCAGTCAGGGTTCTGATGGCTACACCTTC
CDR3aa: CASSQGSDGYTF

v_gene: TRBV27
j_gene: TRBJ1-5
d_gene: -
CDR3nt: TGTGCCAGCAGTATCAGGGGTCGCGGGCAGCCCCAGCATTTT
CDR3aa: CASSIRGRGQPQHF

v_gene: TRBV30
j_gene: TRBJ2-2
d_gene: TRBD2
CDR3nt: TGTGCCTGGAAACGACTAGCGAATACCGGGGAGCTGTTTTTT
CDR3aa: CAWKRLANTGELFF

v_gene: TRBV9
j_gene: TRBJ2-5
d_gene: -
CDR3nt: TGTGCCAGCAGTTCTGCTAGGGGCGAGACCCAGTACTTC
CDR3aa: CASSSARGETQYF

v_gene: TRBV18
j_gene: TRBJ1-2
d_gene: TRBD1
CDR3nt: TGTGCCAGCTCACCTAACCCCTTGGACAGGGCAGGCTACACCTTC
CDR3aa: CASSPNPLDRAGYTF

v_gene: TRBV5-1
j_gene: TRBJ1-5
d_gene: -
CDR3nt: TGCGCCAGCGCCCCCCAAGGGGGGGGCAATCAGCCCCAGCATTTT
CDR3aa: CASAPQGGGNQPQHF

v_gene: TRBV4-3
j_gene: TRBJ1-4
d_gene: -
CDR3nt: TGCGCCAGCAGCCAAATGGGAGGCCGGGGGGGGCTAACTAATGAAAAACTGTTTTTT
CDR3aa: CASSQMGGRGGLTNEKLFF

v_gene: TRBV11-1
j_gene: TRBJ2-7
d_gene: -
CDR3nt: TGTGCCAGCAGCCCGATGAACAGGGATCGCGAGCAGTACTTC
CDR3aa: CASSPMNRDREQYF

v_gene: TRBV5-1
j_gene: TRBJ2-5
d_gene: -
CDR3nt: TGCGCCAGCAGCCGTTCTGTAGGGGGGGTCCAAGAGACCCAGTACTTC
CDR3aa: CASSRSVGGVQETQYF

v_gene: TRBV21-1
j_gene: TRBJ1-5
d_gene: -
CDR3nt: TGTGCCAGCAGCCGATTCCCAGCTAGGTCTAGCAATCAGCCCCAGCATTTT
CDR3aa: CASSRFPARSSNQPQHF

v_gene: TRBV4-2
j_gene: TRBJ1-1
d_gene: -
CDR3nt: TGTGCCAGCTTAGGGGGGAACACTGAAGCTTTCTTT
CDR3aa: CASLGGNTEAFF

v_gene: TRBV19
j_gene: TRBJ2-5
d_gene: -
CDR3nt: TGTGCCAGTAGTATAGGCAGCGGGACACAAGAGACCCAGTACTTC
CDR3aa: CASSIGSGTQETQYF

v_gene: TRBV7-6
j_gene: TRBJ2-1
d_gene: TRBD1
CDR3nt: TGTGCCAGCAGCCAATGGACAGGGGCTAATGAGCAGTTCTTC
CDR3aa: CASSQWTGANEQFF

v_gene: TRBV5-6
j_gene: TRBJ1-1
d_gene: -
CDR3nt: TGTGCCAGCAGCTCCCGGGACACGCCATACACTGAAGCTTTCTTT
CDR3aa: CASSSRDTPYTEAFF

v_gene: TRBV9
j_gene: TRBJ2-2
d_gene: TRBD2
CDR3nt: TGTGCCAGCAGCTCAAAACGTGCGGGAGGGCTCTTTACCGGGGAGCTGTTTTTT
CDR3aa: CASSSKRAGGLFTGELFF

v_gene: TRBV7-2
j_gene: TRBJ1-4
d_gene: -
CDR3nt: TGTGCCAGCAGAGAGGCCGTCTCGGTCTTCCCGAATGAAAAACTGTTTTTT
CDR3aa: CASREAVSVFPNEKLFF

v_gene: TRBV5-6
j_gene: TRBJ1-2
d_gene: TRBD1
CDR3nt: TGTGCCAGCAGCCCCCGGACAGGACAGTATGGCTACACCTTC
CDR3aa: CASSPRTGQYGYTF

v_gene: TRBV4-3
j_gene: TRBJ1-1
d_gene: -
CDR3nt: TGCGCCAGCAGCCAAGATCCGGGGGGGTACACTGAAGCTTTCTTT
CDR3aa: CASSQDPGGYTEAFF

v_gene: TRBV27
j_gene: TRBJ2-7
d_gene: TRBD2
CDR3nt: TGTGCCAGCAGTTTAGGAGCGGGAGTACACGAGCAGTACTTC
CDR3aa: CASSLGAGVHEQYF

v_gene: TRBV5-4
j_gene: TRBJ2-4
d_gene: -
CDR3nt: TGTGCCAGCAGTTACTACAGTGGGCGAGGGAACATTCAGTACTTC
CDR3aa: CASSYYSGRGNIQYF

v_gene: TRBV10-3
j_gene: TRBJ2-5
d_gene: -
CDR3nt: TGTGCCATCAGTGAGATACCGGGAACGGAGACCCAGTACTTC
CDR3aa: CAISEIPGTETQYF

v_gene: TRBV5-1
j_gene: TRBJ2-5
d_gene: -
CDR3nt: TGCGCCAGCAGACTCGAAACAGGGAAGGAGACCCAGTACTTC
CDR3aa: CASRLETGKETQYF

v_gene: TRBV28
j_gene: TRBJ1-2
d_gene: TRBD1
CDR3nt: TGTGCCAGCAGTTTAGGGGACAGGGGTTATGGCTACACCTTC
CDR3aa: CASSLGDRGYGYTF

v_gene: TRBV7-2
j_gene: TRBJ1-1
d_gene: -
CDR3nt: TGTGCCAGCAGCTATGGATGGGGGGGAGAGAACACTGAAGCTTTCTTT
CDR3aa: CASSYGWGGENTEAFF

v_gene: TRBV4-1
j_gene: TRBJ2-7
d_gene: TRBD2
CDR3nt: TGCGCCAGCAGCCAGGGACTAGCGGGAGGGCATTACGAGCAGTACTTC
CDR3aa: CASSQGLAGGHYEQYF

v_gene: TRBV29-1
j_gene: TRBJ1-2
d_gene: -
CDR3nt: TGCAGCGTTGATCCCGGGGTTGGCTACACCTTC
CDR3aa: CSVDPGVGYTF

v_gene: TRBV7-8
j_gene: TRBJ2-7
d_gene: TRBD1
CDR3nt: TGTGCCAGCAGCTTATTGGGACAGACCTCCTACGAGCAGTACTTC
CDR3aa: CASSLLGQTSYEQYF

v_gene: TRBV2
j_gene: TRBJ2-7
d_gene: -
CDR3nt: TGTGCCAGCAGCTCGTCAGAACAGGGCTACGAGCAGTACTTC
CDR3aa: CASSSSEQGYEQYF